The TCR beta chain described here comes from a study of T cell responses to AZD1222 COVID-19 vaccine. The CDR3 runs 16 residues. The trim removed 4 bases at V and 4 bases at J, leaving 9 bases unmatched. Germline CDR1 and CDR2: MDHEN and SYDVKM. Method: immunoSEQ multiplex PCR; TCRdb's copy keeps in-frame clones and lacks some. This table holds 150,000 to 200,000 clones, just over 90% found once. Study-level results: White British donors predominated, females outnumbered males, and clonal diversity was possibly underestimated.

Comment on this clone: Its specificity is unknown.

The TCR comes from an adult who received the AZD1222 COVID-19 vaccine. The sample in question was peripheral blood, obtained 28 days after the second AZD1222 dose. V gene TRBV28 combines with J gene TRBJ2-5, with 10 bases fitting TRBD1. The CDR3 loop is CASSSPGQGMGETQYF. For the CDR3, the DNA is TGTGCCAGCAGTTCACCGGGACAGGGGATGGGAGAGACCCAGTACTTC.